These 29 T cell receptor beta chains came from one sample sequenced in a study of shared clonotypes between healthy human individuals (dated by TCRdb to the early 2020s). Receptor amplification or capture employed the immunoSEQ multiplex PCR assay. TCRdb provides this immuneACCESS table in a form limited to in-frame rearrangements. Some clones are lacking; in checked studies, under half of them reflect an unresolved V gene, and why the rest are absent is not known. In all, the sample holds some 580,000 clones, and about 97% of those were seen once. 0.045% to 0.06% of the sample goes to the ten largest clones. The sample taken for sequencing was naive CD4+ T cells sorted from blood. The sample's cell subset or site label, decoded: CD45RA+ positively selected. All receptors derive from a woman in her 30s in good health.

The V call is TRBV28, the J call TRBJ2-1, with D perhaps given as TRBD1 or TRBD2 (5 bases each). V lost 7 bases to trimming and J lost 13 bases, with 26 bases between them. Looked up from germline, CDR1 is MDHEN and CDR2 is SYDVKM. The CDR3 spans 15 residues. The CDR3 here is CASKGSVGVFAPQFF. CDR3 nucleotides: TGTGCCAGCAAAGGATCCGTGGGGGTTTTCGCGCCACAGTTCTTC.

The chain links TRBV11-2 to TRBJ2-5; 12 nucleotides align to TRBD2. With 4 bases clipped from V and 7 bases from J, the junction kept 13 bases outside the gene matches. Germline CDR1 and CDR2: SGHAT and FQNNGV. This CDR3 contains 17 residues. The CDR3 nucleotides are TGTGCCAGCAGCTACCGACTAGCGGGAGACCCCGATGGGACCCAGTACTTC. This sequence encodes CASSYRLAGDPDGTQYF.

Regarding this clone: This sample includes further DNA sequences coding for the same CDR3. This chain joins TRBV5-1 and TRBJ2-7, with TRBD2 matching over 8 bases. Trimming at V came to 0 bases and at J to 3 bases, leaving 5 bases not matched to a gene. The CDR3 covers 15 residues. The germline gives CDR1 SGHRS, CDR2 YFSETQ. The CDR3 DNA is TGCGCCAGCAGCTTGGGTTTAGCGGGAAGCTACGAGCAGTACTTC. This sequence encodes CASSLGLAGSYEQYF.

J is TRBJ2-3 and V is TRBV7-3; D is unclear. Germline V gives CDR1 SGHTA, CDR2 FQGTGA. This CDR3 comprises 14 residues. Between the trimmed V and J ends, which lost 3 bases and 0 bases, there was a span of 7 bases. The CDR3 sequence is CASSFKISTDTQYF. As DNA, the CDR3 is TGTGCCAGCAGCTTTAAGATTAGCACAGATACGCAGTATTTT.

The V call is TRBV7-9, the J call TRBJ2-1, with D maybe TRBD1 (5 bases). V lost 1 base to trimming and J lost 7 bases, with 14 bases between them. The CDR3 extends over 15 amino acids. Germline V gene sequence: CDR1 SEHNR, CDR2 FQNEAQ (reference sequence). This CDR3 reads CASSLEGRAMNEQFF. CDR3 coding DNA: TGTGCCAGCAGCTTAGAAGGCAGGGCGATGAATGAGCAGTTCTTC.

This sequence joins TRBV19 and TRBJ1-3, with a possible D match to TRBD1 (6 bases). V was trimmed by 6 bases and J by 0 bases, leaving 9 bases between them. The germline V gene has CDR1 LNHDA and CDR2 SQIVND (reference sequence). This CDR3 comprises 14 residues. In nucleotides, the CDR3 is TGTGCCAGTAGGTCAGGGGCCTCTGGAAACACCATATATTTT. It encodes CASRSGASGNTIYF.

The V and J genes are TRBV4-1 and TRBJ2-3; 8 positions match TRBD2. Unmatched junction bases numbered 9, after V lost 3 bases and J lost 7 bases. This CDR3 comprises 15 residues. Germline V CDR1 and CDR2: MGHRA, YSYEKL. The CDR3 DNA sequence: TGCGCCAGCAGCCACGCCAGCGGGAGTTTGTATACGCAGTATTTT. Residues: CASSHASGSLYTQYF.

V is TRBV6-5 and J is TRBJ2-7, with 9 positions matching TRBD1. The germline V gene has CDR1 MNHEY and CDR2 SVGAGI. Trimming took 4 bases from V and 2 from J; bases not matched to a gene: 3. There are 14 residues in the CDR3. CDR3 sequence: CASSLDRGTYEQYF. The DNA of the CDR3 is TGTGCCAGCAGTTTGGACAGGGGCACCTACGAGCAGTACTTC.

The chain links TRBV2 to TRBJ2-2; TRBD1 is a possible D gene (6 bases). The V gene lost 6 bases and the J gene lost 7 bases, with 21 bases spanning the gap. CDR3 length equals 16 residues. Per the germline V gene, CDR1 is SNHLY and CDR2 is FYNNEI. DNA of the CDR3: TGTGCCAGCAGGTTAACCCCGGGGACACCTGGCGGGGAGCTGTTTTTT. This gives the protein CASRLTPGTPGGELFF.

This clone was detected once. This chain uses TRBV7-6 with TRBJ1-2, with D unclear. V was pared by 0 bases and J by 8 bases, with 10 bases between. Germline values: CDR1 SGHVS, CDR2 FNYEAQ. The CDR3 length is 13 residues. Here the CDR3 DNA reads TGTGCCAGCAGCTTAGCACCATCCACCGGCTACACCTTC. It is translated as CASSLAPSTGYTF.

This chain links TRBV5-1 with TRBJ1-4; D may be TRBD1 (5 bases). From germline, CDR1 is SGHRS and CDR2 YFSETQ. The V end lost 4 bases, the J end lost 0 bases, and 7 bases lay between the germline ends. CDR3 length: 14 residues. The CDR3 sequence: CASSQGPTNEKLFF. The CDR3 nucleotides are TGCGCCAGCAGCCAGGGACCAACTAATGAAAAACTGTTTTTT.

The chain recombines TRBV5-4 with TRBJ2-3, with 7 bases aligning to TRBD2. Germline-derived CDR1 and CDR2 are SGHNT and YYREEE (reference sequence). The CDR3 spans 16 residues. Germline trimming cut 4 bases from V and 5 bases from J; bases unmatched to any gene: 13. DNA of the CDR3: TGTGCCAGCAGCCCGGGGAGGAGCGGGAAGCAAGATACGCAGTATTTT. It is translated as CASSPGRSGKQDTQYF.

This clone was found once. The chain is built from TRBV27 and TRBJ2-3; D not certain. Germline assignment: CDR1 MNHEY and CDR2 SMNVEV (reference sequence). This CDR3 is 12 amino acids long. V was cut by 3 bases and J by 4 bases, with 5 bases left in between. CDR3 DNA sequence: TGTGCCAGCAGTTTCTGGGCAGATACGCAGTATTTT. Protein sequence: CASSFWADTQYF.

V gene TRBV28 combines with J gene TRBJ1-1; no firm D call. The CDR3 is 12 amino acids. V was trimmed by 2 bases and J by 6 bases, leaving 7 bases between them. Germline CDR1 reads MDHEN; CDR2 reads SYDVKM. The CDR3: CASSLRRPEAFF. The CDR3 DNA is TGTGCCAGCAGTTTACGAAGGCCTGAAGCTTTCTTT.

The chain employs TRBV25-1 and TRBJ1-6, with D maybe TRBD1 (6 bases). The CDR3 length is 17 residues. CDR1 MGHDK and CDR2 SYGVNS come from the germline V gene. Trimming shortened V by 4 bases and J by 7 bases, and 20 bases separated the two germline ends. CDR3 nucleotide sequence: TGTGCCAGCAGTGGAAACCGGGACACCGGACTAAATTCACCCCTCCACTTT. Translated, it gives CASSGNRDTGLNSPLHF.

The V and J genes are TRBV5-1 and TRBJ1-4; D gene ambiguous. Germline V gene data show CDR1 as SGHRS and CDR2 as YFSETQ. The CDR3 runs to 17 residues. Trimming shortened V by 0 bases and J by 0 bases, and 12 bases separated the two germline ends. CDR3 sequence: CASSLGRILATNEKLFF. The DNA of the CDR3 is TGCGCCAGCAGCTTGGGACGGATCCTAGCAACTAATGAAAAACTGTTTTTT.

In nucleotides, the CDR3 is TGTGCCAGCAGCCATGCTAGCGGAGCCGGGGAGCTGTTTTTT. Amino acids: CASSHASGAGELFF. The rearrangement joins TRBV7-2 to TRBJ2-2; TRBD2 agrees at 7 bases. V lost 5 bases to trimming and J lost 6 bases; unmatched junction nucleotides: 6. Germline V gene sequence: CDR1 SGHTA, CDR2 FQGNSA. The CDR3 has 14 residues. Variable domain in full (rest from reference TRBV7-2 and TRBJ2-2): GAGVSQSPSNKVTEKGKDVELRCDPISGHTALYWYRQSLGQGLEFLIYFQGNSAPDKSGLPSDRFSAERTGGSVSTLTIQRTQQEDSAVYLCASSHASGAGELFFGEGSRLTVL.

The CDR3 spells CASRTGTSGRQKYEQYF. The CDR3 coding sequence is TGTGCCAGCAGAACGGGGACTAGCGGAAGACAAAAGTACGAGCAGTACTTC. The V call is TRBV28, the J call TRBJ2-7; 11 bases align to TRBD2. V lost 6 bases and J lost 4; bases outside the gene matches: 14. Germline assignment: CDR1 MDHEN and CDR2 SYDVKM. This CDR3 comprises 17 residues.

This chain uses TRBV7-8 with TRBJ1-2; 8 positions agree with TRBD1. The CDR3 has 14 amino acids. CDR1 SGHVS and CDR2 FQNEAQ come from the germline V gene. V lost 5 bases and J lost 7; bases outside the gene matches: 9. CDR3 protein: CASSRPGTGGGYTF. The CDR3 coding sequence is TGTGCCAGCAGCCGCCCTGGTACAGGGGGTGGCTACACCTTC.

The chain recombines TRBV29-1 with TRBJ2-5, with 9 nucleotides matching TRBD1. The CDR3 spans 13 residues. The J segment lost 1 base and the V segment lost 7 bases, leaving 4 bases of the junction unmatched. The germline V gene encodes CDR1 SQVTM and CDR2 ANQGSEA. CDR3 nucleotide sequence: TGCAGCGGGAAGACAGGGGGCCAAGAGACCCAGTACTTC. Residues: CSGKTGGQETQYF.

This clone was detected once. The chain is built from TRBV21-1 and TRBJ2-3; the D call TRBD2 from the table was never checked on the DNA. TRBV21-1 is a recognized pseudogene. This CDR3 has 16 residues. The CDR3 is CASLKAVAIRTDTQYF. In DNA, the CDR3 is TGTGCCAGCCTCAAGGCGGTAGCGATTAGGACAGATACGCAGTATTTT.

This clone showed up just a few times. The chain uses TRBV28 and TRBJ1-5; TRBD1 matches 8 bases. The germline V gene encodes CDR1 MDHEN and CDR2 SYDVKM. There are 13 residues in the CDR3. V lost 10 bases and J lost 6; bases outside the gene matches: 8. Here the CDR3 DNA reads TGTGCCACCCTGACAGGGGAGGGTCAGCCCCAGCATTTT. Protein: CATLTGEGQPQHF.

This chain uses TRBV2 with TRBJ2-7; TRBD2 agrees at 7 bases. Trimming took 7 bases from V and 7 from J; bases not matched to a gene: 19. The CDR3 is 16 amino acids. Per the germline V gene, CDR1 is SNHLY and CDR2 is FYNNEI. The CDR3 loop is CASMGLRGTTFGEQYF. The CDR3 DNA is TGTGCCAGCATGGGACTTCGCGGGACTACCTTCGGGGAGCAGTACTTC.

This chain links TRBV4-1 with TRBJ2-7; D may be TRBD1 or TRBD2 (6 bases each). Germline values: CDR1 MGHRA, CDR2 YSYEKL. With 0 bases removed from V and 1 base from J, the gap between germline ends came to 19 bases. The CDR3 contains 18 residues. DNA of the CDR3: TGCGCCAGCAGCCAAGAGATTTTGACTAGGACAGATTCCTACGAGCAGTACTTC. It is translated as CASSQEILTRTDSYEQYF.

The CDR3 DNA reads TGCAGCCCAAGAACCGGGACAATCTTCCCCATCCACGAGCAGTACTTC. Protein product: CSPRTGTIFPIHEQYF. This chain uses TRBV29-1 with TRBJ2-7, with a tentative D call TRBD1 (6 bases). CDR1 is SQVTM and CDR2 is ANQGSEA in the germline V gene. The CDR3 totals 16 residues. V was pared by 8 bases and J by 5 bases, with 28 bases between.

Only one count was recorded for this clone. This sequence joins TRBV25-1 and TRBJ2-7, with 10 bases lining up with TRBD2. Germline V gene data show CDR1 as MGHDK and CDR2 as SYGVNS. The V and J ends lost 4 bases and 1 base, in that order; junction bases with no gene match: 4. This CDR3 spans 15 amino acids. The CDR3 region has the DNA TGTGCCAGCAGTGTGGCTAGCGGGAGTTCCTACGAGCAGTACTTC. It is translated as CASSVASGSSYEQYF.

The chain has TRBV5-1 and TRBJ2-5; D might be TRBD1 (6 bases). The J call may be incorrect, as the DNA end agrees better with TRBJ2-7. There are 16 residues in the CDR3. CDR1 and CDR2 from the germline V gene are SGHRS and YFSETQ. In DNA, the CDR3 is TGCGCCAGCAGCTTAACTTACGGGACATACTCTTACGAGCAGTACTTC. The encoded protein is CASSLTYGTYSYEQYF.

J is TRBJ2-5 and V is TRBV7-9; 11 bases line up with TRBD1. The J call is uncertain, as TRBJ2-7 better fits the DNA end. CDR1 is SEHNR and CDR2 is FQNEAQ in the germline V gene (reference sequence). The CDR3 contains 14 residues. As DNA, the CDR3 is TGTGCCAGCAGCTTGGGGACAGGGGGGCACGAGCAGTACTTC. Encoded protein: CASSLGTGGHEQYF.

The chain couples TRBV9 to TRBJ2-3, with 11 bases fitting TRBD2. The germline V gene has CDR1 SGDLS and CDR2 YYNGEE. CDR3 length: 18 amino acids. Trimming took 0 bases from V and 1 from J; bases not matched to a gene: 7. The CDR3 DNA follows: TGTGCCAGCAGCGTAGGAGTAGCGGGAGGGCCGGGCACAGATACGCAGTATTTT. This sequence encodes CASSVGVAGGPGTDTQYF.